The 25 T cell receptor beta chains listed next were all sequenced from one sample in a study of Ad26.COV2.S vaccination and SARS-CoV-2 variants. Treatment denoted: around 19 received Ad26.COV2.S at low or high dose, single or two shots; a few received placebo; per-sample allocation not given. Material that was analyzed had been drawn on day 63 after the first vaccine or placebo injection. TCRdb keeps only in-frame clones here, not all; method: immunoSEQ multiplex PCR. Altogether about 500,000 clones are present, roughly nine tenths being singletons, with the ten largest covering about 1.5%. Sequenced here: peripheral blood, sampled in a trial of Ad26.COV2.S vaccine versus placebo. The origin of the receptors is a person between 18 and 65 years old who received the Ad26.COV2.S COVID-19 vaccine or a placebo.

The chain uses TRBV4-3 and TRBJ1-2; tentative D call: TRBD1 (6 bases). There are 16 residues in the CDR3. The germline CDR1 and CDR2 sequences are LGHNA and YSLEER. Deletions cut 0 bases from V and 4 bases from J, with 15 bases between. Here the CDR3 reads CASSQDGTHSLYGYTF. The CDR3, as DNA: TGCGCCAGCAGCCAAGATGGGACACATAGCCTCTATGGCTACACCTTC.

V is TRBV6-5 and J is TRBJ2-6; D ambiguous. The V and J ends lost 5 bases and 0 bases respectively, with 5 bases between them. Germline CDR1 MNHEY, CDR2 SVGAGI. This CDR3 has 14 amino acids. The CDR3 spells CASSTFSGANVLTF. The CDR3 DNA reads as TGTGCCAGCAGTACCTTCTCTGGGGCCAACGTCCTGACTTTC.

The chain joins TRBV2 to TRBJ1-5; D call uncertain. Trimming took 7 bases from V and 2 from J, leaving 9 bases between them. The germline gives CDR1 SNHLY, CDR2 FYNNEI. This CDR3 comprises 13 residues. CDR3 sequence: CASKAGGNQPQHF. Written as DNA, the CDR3 is TGTGCCAGCAAGGCCGGAGGCAATCAGCCCCAGCATTTT.

The rearrangement links TRBV7-8 to TRBJ1-5, with D unresolved. V was clipped by 1 base and J by 0 bases, with 10 bases between them. Germline values: CDR1 SGHVS, CDR2 FQNEAQ. The CDR3 length is 16 residues. CDR3 in amino acids: CASSLEGWVSNQPQHF. The CDR3 DNA reads TGTGCCAGCAGCTTAGAAGGGTGGGTTAGCAATCAGCCCCAGCATTTT.

This chain links TRBV11-2 with TRBJ2-7, with TRBD2 matching over 7 bases. The CDR3 has 12 amino acids. CDR1 and CDR2 (germline): SGHAT, FQNNGV. V lost 7 bases to trimming and J lost 12 bases; unmatched junction nucleotides: 12. DNA of the CDR3: TGTGCCAGCACCCTGGGAGGGGTTTTTCGGTACTTC. Protein sequence: CASTLGGVFRYF. The whole variable domain, remainder taken from reference TRBV11-2 and TRBJ2-7, is EAGVAQSPRYKIIEKRQSVAFWCNPISGHATLYWYQQILGQGPKLLIQFQNNGVVDDSQLPKDRFSAERLKGVDSTLKIQPAKLEDSAVYLCASTLGGVFRYFGPGTRLTVT.

The gene calls are TRBV15 and TRBJ2-1, with D possibly TRBD2 on 5 matching bases. V lost 1 base to trimming and J lost 0 bases, with 13 bases between them. The CDR3 is 17 residues long. Germline V gene data show CDR1 as LNHNV and CDR2 as YYDKDF (reference sequence). This chain's CDR3 is CATSRVGRGTSYNEQFF. The CDR3 DNA reads as TGTGCCACCAGCAGAGTCGGTCGGGGAACCTCCTACAATGAGCAGTTCTTC. Using reference TRBV15 and TRBJ2-1 for the parts outside the CDR3, the full variable domain is DAMVIQNPRYQVTQFGKPVTLSCSQTLNHNVMYWYQQKSSQAPKLLFHYYDKDFNNEADTPDNFQSRRPNTSFCFLDIRSPGLGDTAMYLCATSRVGRGTSYNEQFFGPGTRLTVL.

CDR3 sequence reads: CASSLQGSAFF. The CDR3 nucleotides are TGTGCCAGCAGTCTACAGGGGTCAGCTTTCTTT. V usage is TRBV28 and J usage is TRBJ1-1, with TRBD1 matching 7 bases. The germline CDR1 and CDR2 sequences are MDHEN and SYDVKM. This CDR3 is 11 amino acids long. Trimming removed 5 bases from V and 10 bases from J; junction bases left unmatched: 4.

The V gene is TRBV4-1, the J gene TRBJ2-1, with D perhaps TRBD1 (5 bases). The CDR3 length is 16 residues. V was trimmed by 1 base and J by 1 base, leaving 11 bases between them. CDR1 is MGHRA, CDR2 YSYEKL, per germline. The CDR3 sequence: CASSQVPGLSYNEQFF. The DNA for the CDR3 is TGCGCCAGCAGCCAAGTCCCAGGGCTTTCCTACAATGAGCAGTTCTTC.

J is TRBJ2-1 and V is TRBV7-9, with no clear D. V was clipped by 5 bases and J by 8 bases, with 13 bases between them. This CDR3 comprises 13 residues. Germline loops: CDR1 SEHNR, CDR2 FQNEAQ (reference sequence). The CDR3 DNA sequence: TGTGCCAGCAGCCCTGGGTCCCCCGATGAGCAGTTCTTC. Translating it yields CASSPGSPDEQFF. The full variable domain, completed using reference TRBV7-9 and TRBJ2-1, is DTGVSQNPRHKITKRGQNVTFRCDPISEHNRLYWYRQTLGQGPEFLTYFQNEAQLEKSRLLSDRFSAERPKGSFSTLEIQRTEQGDSAMYLCASSPGSPDEQFFGPGTRLTVL.

This sequence joins TRBV29-1 and TRBJ1-2; no reliable D call. V gave up 0 bases and J gave up 4 bases, with 15 bases separating them. Germline values: CDR1 SQVTM, CDR2 ANQGSEA. CDR3 size: 15 residues. CDR3 protein: CSVEDTSGSGYGYTF. Here the CDR3 DNA reads TGCAGCGTTGAAGATACGTCGGGGTCTGGCTATGGCTACACCTTC.

The rearrangement joins TRBV9 to TRBJ1-2, with D possibly TRBD1 on 6 matching bases. The length of the CDR3 is 13 residues. Trimming cost V 3 bases and J 3 bases, with 9 bases left between them. The germline gives CDR1 SGDLS, CDR2 YYNGEE. The CDR3 sequence: CASSGQAYYGYTF. CDR3 coding DNA: TGTGCCAGCAGCGGACAGGCTTACTATGGCTACACCTTC.

The chain is built from TRBV6-5 and TRBJ2-7; D might be TRBD2 (7 bases). Germline V lookup: CDR1 MNHEY, CDR2 SVGAGI. V lost 6 bases, J lost 7 bases, and 10 bases lay in between. This CDR3 contains 11 residues. As DNA, the CDR3 is TGTGCCAGCAGGGGAGGGGGGGAGCAGTACTTC. This translates into CASRGGGEQYF.

This clone was detected once. The V and J genes are TRBV12-3 or TRBV12-4 and TRBJ1-2, with D unresolved. Trimming stripped 5 bases from V and 4 bases from J, with 11 bases between. This CDR3 contains 13 residues. CDR3 DNA sequence: TGTGCCAGCAGTCCTACAGATTTCTATGGCTACACCTTC. Protein product: CASSPTDFYGYTF.

The CDR3 DNA sequence: TGTGCCAGCAGCGATACAGGTTACGGAACTAGTCAGCCCCAGCATTTT. Translation: CASSDTGYGTSQPQHF. V gene TRBV2 combines with J gene TRBJ1-5, with D perhaps TRBD1 (5 bases). The CDR3 consists of 16 residues. V lost 6 bases and J lost 6, with 21 bases in between. The germline gives CDR1 SNHLY, CDR2 FYNNEI.

The gene calls are TRBV27 and TRBJ1-5; tentative D call: TRBD1 (6 bases). V lost 6 bases, J lost 0 bases, and 24 bases lay in between. The CDR3 totals 19 residues. Germline V gene data show CDR1 as MNHEY and CDR2 as SMNVEV (reference sequence). Written as DNA, the CDR3 is TGTGCCAGCAGGCCTATTACAGGGATCGGGATTTATAGCAATCAGCCCCAGCATTTT. Translation: CASRPITGIGIYSNQPQHF.

V gene TRBV7-2 combines with J gene TRBJ1-2, with 12 bases fitting TRBD1. After removal of 1 base from V and 4 bases from J, the junction contained 7 bases not matched to a gene. Germline CDR1 is SGHTA and CDR2 is FQGNSA. CDR3 length: 17 amino acids. DNA of the CDR3: TGTGCCAGCAGCTTAGTAGGGGACAGGGGGCATAGCTATGGCTACACCTTC. This sequence encodes CASSLVGDRGHSYGYTF.

About this clone itself: Other DNA sequences in this sample translate to the same CDR3. J is TRBJ2-6 and V is TRBV6-5; 7 bases agree with TRBD2. The CDR3 loop spans 15 amino acids. The V and J ends lost 6 bases and 1 base, in that order; junction bases with no gene match: 3. Germline CDR1 reads MNHEY; CDR2 reads SVGAGI. CDR3 protein: CASSQGGSGANVLTF. CDR3 DNA sequence: TGTGCCAGCAGCCAGGGAGGGTCTGGGGCCAACGTCCTGACTTTC.

This chain uses TRBV2 with TRBJ2-7; D is undetermined. The germline CDR1 and CDR2 sequences are SNHLY and FYNNEI. Trimming took off 6 bases at V and 0 bases at J, with 9 bases between the two ends. The CDR3 is 13 amino acids. The CDR3 coding sequence is TGTGCCAGCAGAAGCATTAGCTCCTACGAGCAGTACTTC. This codes for CASRSISSYEQYF.

This chain connects TRBV19 to TRBJ1-1; D remains unclear. The CDR3 has 14 residues. Trimming stripped 4 bases from V and 2 bases from J, with 11 bases between. CDR1 is LNHDA and CDR2 is SQIVND in the germline V gene (reference sequence). CDR3 nucleotides: TGTGCCAGTAGTAGACCGGATTTAAACACTGAAGCTTTCTTT. It codes for CASSRPDLNTEAFF.

J is TRBJ2-2 and V is TRBV5-4; the match to TRBD2 covers 10 bases. This CDR3 contains 15 residues. Losses at the gene ends were 4 bases for V and 11 bases for J; bases not matched to a gene: 11. Germline CDR1 and CDR2: SGHNT and YYREEE (reference sequence). The CDR3: CASSLGLAGEGELFF. As DNA, the CDR3 is TGTGCCAGCAGCCTCGGGCTAGCGGGAGAGGGTGAGCTGTTTTTT.

This rearrangement joins TRBV27 to TRBJ1-5; D gene unclear. In germline, CDR1 is MNHEY, CDR2 SMNVEV (reference sequence). CDR3 length: 15 amino acids. V dropped 2 bases and J dropped 2 bases, with 10 bases sitting between them. CDR3 sequence: CASSLNWGGNQPQHF. The CDR3, as DNA: TGTGCCAGCAGTTTAAATTGGGGAGGCAATCAGCCCCAGCATTTT.

This clone was counted once. CDR3 residues: CASSLGFGGGNYGYTF. Here the CDR3 DNA reads TGTGCCAGCAGTTTAGGGTTTGGGGGCGGCAACTATGGCTACACCTTC. This chain uses TRBV28 with TRBJ1-2, with a possible D match to TRBD1 (6 bases). In germline, CDR1 is MDHEN, CDR2 SYDVKM. V shed 2 bases and J shed 2 bases, with 15 bases lying between them. The CDR3 consists of 16 residues.

The chain joins TRBV20-1 to TRBJ1-2; no clear D. The CDR3 has 13 amino acids. Trimming left V 3 bases short and J 6 bases short, with 14 bases between. Germline-derived CDR1 and CDR2 are DFQATT and SNEGSKA (reference sequence). The CDR3 DNA is TGCAGTGCTAGTTTTCCAGGAGACGATGGCTACACCTTC. Its translation: CSASFPGDDGYTF.

This clone showed up just once. The chain recombines TRBV6-2 or TRBV6-3 with TRBJ1-1; D unclear. The germline V and J ends were trimmed by 5 bases and 3 bases, with 19 bases remaining between them. In germline, CDR1 is MNHEY, CDR2 SVGEGT. The CDR3 sequence is 16 residues long. The CDR3 DNA reads TGTGCCAGCAGTCGGGCTCCGGGGAATGAGGACACTGAAGCTTTCTTT. It yields the protein CASSRAPGNEDTEAFF.

V usage is TRBV9 and J usage is TRBJ2-1; 9 positions agree with TRBD2. CDR3 length equals 15 residues. With 4 bases clipped from V and 9 bases from J, the junction kept 11 bases outside the gene matches. Germline CDR1 SGDLS, CDR2 YYNGEE. The CDR3 protein is CASSTRSGSDVEQFF. The CDR3 DNA follows: TGTGCCAGCAGCACCCGTAGCGGGAGCGATGTTGAGCAGTTCTTC. Supplemented by reference TRBV9 and TRBJ2-1, the full variable domain reads DSGVTQTPKHLITATGQRVTLRCSPRSGDLSVYWYQQSLDQGLQFLIQYYNGEERAKGNILERFSAQQFPDLHSELNLSSLELGDSALYFCASSTRSGSDVEQFFGPGTRLTVL.